Below are 4 T cell receptor beta chains sequenced from a single sample in a study of cytomegalovirus exposure and HLA in healthy donors. The primer mix had 60 Vbeta and 13 Jbeta primers. The assay was immunoSEQ multiplex PCR, and TCRdb's table has in-frame clones only and misses some. The repertoire consists of 150,000 to 200,000 clones, with 81% occurring once and the leading ten covering about 1.8%. The source material was PBMCs. These receptors came from a man aged 18 to 29 in good health and CMV-seronegative.

The rearrangement joins TRBV9 to TRBJ2-3, with TRBD2 matching 9 bases. Trimming at V came to 1 base and at J to 2 bases, leaving 8 bases not matched to a gene. There are 17 residues in the CDR3. Germline lookup yields CDR1 SGDLS and CDR2 YYNGEE. The DNA of the CDR3 is TGTGCCAGCAGCGTAATGACTAGCGGCACATCCACAGATACGCAGTATTTT. Translation: CASSVMTSGTSTDTQYF.

The chain employs TRBV9 and TRBJ2-5; 7 positions agree with TRBD2. Trimming cost V 4 bases and J 7 bases; bases outside gene matches: 7. The CDR3 has 13 residues. CDR1 is SGDLS, CDR2 YYNGEE, per germline. The DNA for the CDR3 is TGTGCCAGCAGCAAACCCAGCGGGGTGACCCAGTACTTC. It encodes CASSKPSGVTQYF.

The chain combines TRBV9 with TRBJ2-7; 12 bases agree with TRBD2. Losses at the gene ends were 4 bases for V and 5 bases for J; bases not matched to a gene: 13. CDR1 and CDR2 (germline): SGDLS, YYNGEE. The CDR3 totals 17 residues. The CDR3 sequence: CASSYSATSGSKNEQYF. The CDR3 DNA reads TGTGCCAGCAGCTACTCGGCGACTAGCGGGAGTAAGAACGAGCAGTACTTC.

This clone was counted between two and nine times. This rearrangement joins TRBV4-3 to TRBJ2-1; D might be TRBD2 (6 bases). This CDR3 region has 16 residues. Germline CDR1 and CDR2: LGHNA and YSLEER. V was trimmed by 4 bases and J by 2 bases, leaving 15 bases between them. The CDR3 nucleotides are TGCGCCAGCAGCCTTAGTTTCGGGACTGCCTACAATGAGCAGTTCTTC. Translating gives CASSLSFGTAYNEQFF.